This TCR beta chain was profiled in a study of beta chain features in type 1 diabetes. Broader study findings: All four CD4+ subsets from Type 1 diabetes patients carried moderately but significantly shorter TCRB CDR3s.

This clone turned up a few times. Antigen unknown. Of the isolated RNA, all was reverse transcribed, and so the sequenced material was expressed TCRB transcripts. Some clones are missing from TCRdb's copy, which holds only in-frame ones; the method was immunoSEQ multiplex PCR. The table has under 350,000 clones, 7% to 9% seen once. Germline V gene sequence: CDR1 SGHRS, CDR2 YFSETQ. The CDR3 is 12 amino acids. The V and J ends lost 2 bases and 8 bases respectively, with 10 bases between them. The material sequenced was central memory CD4+ T cells from blood. The clonotype was recovered from a woman between 18 and 30 years old in good health. The V call is TRBV5-1, the J call TRBJ1-2, with D perhaps matching TRBD1 (5 bases). The chain's CDR3 is CASSFGDSGYTF. CDR3 in DNA: TGCGCCAGCAGCTTTGGAGACAGCGGCTACACCTTC.